These T cell receptor beta chains were read from a single sample in a study. Each CDR3 protein gets one entry after TCRdb re-called the 5' RACE reads with MiXCR. Found here are some 62,000 distinct CDR3 sequences, under 25% of them singletons; the top ten hold 2.5% to 3%. The sequenced sample consisted of memory CD4+ T cells sorted from a lymph node. The source is a female donor with breast cancer. CDR3s include the opening cysteine and the closing phenylalanine or tryptophan. The order of the fields is V gene, D gene, clone size, J gene, CDR3 DNA, CDR3 protein. A D gene is named only where the DNA matches it firmly. Clone size appears in some rows only: once, few, many, or a class for an expanded clone.

TRBV10-3	NA	few	TRBJ2-7	TGTGCCATCCGTTTGGTAGGAAGGGCCTCCTACGAGCAGTACTTC	CAIRLVGRASYEQYF
TRBV28	TRBD1	NA	TRBJ1-2	TGTGCCAGCAGTTCACCGACAGGGCTGGATGGCTACACCTTC	CASSSPTGLDGYTF
TRBV12-3/TRBV12-4	NA	NA	TRBJ2-1	TGTGCCAGCAGTTCTCGGCTTGATGAGCAGTTCTTC	CASSSRLDEQFF
TRBV5-5	TRBD1	few	TRBJ2-3	TGTGCCAGCAGCTTGGGGACAGGGGAAGATACGCAGTATTTT	CASSLGTGEDTQYF
TRBV28	NA	NA	TRBJ2-5	TGTGCCAGCAGTTCTTCCACCGGCGAGACCCAGTACTTC	CASSSSTGETQYF
TRBV4-2	NA	medium-sized	TRBJ1-2	TGTGCCAGCAGCCAAGTGGGGGAGGCTCCGGAGGGCTATGGCTACACCTTC	CASSQVGEAPEGYGYTF
TRBV12-3/TRBV12-4	NA	few	TRBJ2-2	TGTGCCAGCAGTTTCGAACTAGACTACACCGGGGAGCTGTTTTTT	CASSFELDYTGELFF
TRBV24-1	TRBD1	NA	TRBJ2-3	TGTGCCACCAGTGACCCGGACAGGACGGGTGATACGCAGTATTTT	CATSDPDRTGDTQYF
TRBV12-3/TRBV12-4	TRBD1	once	TRBJ1-2	TGTGCCAGCAGTTTTCGGACAGGGGGTCGTGGCTACACCTTC	CASSFRTGGRGYTF
TRBV20-1	TRBD2	many	TRBJ2-3	TGCAGTGCTAGCGGGGGGGCTAGCACAGATACGCAGTATTTT	CSASGGASTDTQYF
TRBV9	NA	few	TRBJ1-1	TGTGCCAGCAGCGTAGAGGTGAAGAACACTGAAGCTTTCTTT	CASSVEVKNTEAFF
TRBV7-2	NA	few	TRBJ1-5	TGTGCCAGCAGCCGCCGGGGGAGGGAGAATCAGCCCCAGCATTTT	CASSRRGRENQPQHF
TRBV5-1	TRBD1	NA	TRBJ2-5	TGCGCCAGCAGCGGGGACAGGGCCCAAGAGACCCAGTACTTC	CASSGDRAQETQYF
TRBV7-2	NA	NA	TRBJ1-6	TGTGCCAGCAGCGTCACAGTAGCCTCCTATAATTCACCCCTCCACTTT	CASSVTVASYNSPLHF
TRBV7-9	NA	many	TRBJ1-5	TGTGCCAGCAGCCAATCAGGGGGCAATCAGCCCCAGCATTTT	CASSQSGGNQPQHF
TRBV5-1	NA	many	TRBJ2-1	TGCGCCAGCAGCTTGGCGGTAGCTACATACAATGAGCAGTTCTTC	CASSLAVATYNEQFF
TRBV6-5	NA	many	TRBJ2-1	TGTGCCAGCAGTGCCCGACAGCATTACTACAATGAGCAGTTCTTC	CASSARQHYYNEQFF
TRBV6-5	NA	few	TRBJ2-3	TGTGCCAGCCGTAGGGGCCCCCTAGATACGCAGTATTTT	CASRRGPLDTQYF
TRBV6-1	NA	NA	TRBJ2-7	TGTGCCAGCAGCGTCGGGGACCTGATTCCTGAGCAGTACTTC	CASSVGDLIPEQYF
TRBV28	TRBD1	few	TRBJ2-5	TGTGCCAGCAGTTTGGGACAGGGGGTATTGGAAGAGACCCAGTACTTC	CASSLGQGVLEETQYF
TRBV29-1	NA	many	TRBJ1-5	TGCAGCGTTGTTGACAGTAGCAATCAGCCCCAGCATTTT	CSVVDSSNQPQHF
TRBV5-6	NA	NA	TRBJ1-2	TGTGCCAGCAGCGTCGGAGGAAATTATGGCTACACCTTC	CASSVGGNYGYTF
TRBV5-1	NA	NA	TRBJ1-2	TGCGCCAGCTGTCCGGGGCCCCGGAGCTATGGCTACACCTTC	CASCPGPRSYGYTF
TRBV13	NA	few	TRBJ2-7	TGTGCCAGCACCCCCTCGTCTGGGCCGGACGAGCAGTACTTC	CASTPSSGPDEQYF
TRBV29-1	NA	NA	TRBJ2-3	TGCAGCGTTGAAGAAGGACCAGGCACAGATACGCAGTATTTT	CSVEEGPGTDTQYF
TRBV5-1	NA	NA	TRBJ2-5	TGCGCCAGCAGCTTGACAGAGCGAGAGACCCAGTACTTC	CASSLTERETQYF
TRBV4-3	NA	many	TRBJ1-2	TGCGCCAGCAGCCAAGAACTTGGAGGGAGTGGGGGCTACACCTTC	CASSQELGGSGGYTF
TRBV12-3/TRBV12-4	TRBD1	NA	TRBJ1-2	TGTGCCAGCAGTTTAGCGGGACAGGCCTATGGCTACACCTTC	CASSLAGQAYGYTF
TRBV6-2/TRBV6-3	NA	NA	TRBJ1-1	TGTGCCAGCAGTCCCCGGAGGGACAATCCCTGGGGTTTCTTT	CASSPRRDNPWGFF
TRBV28	TRBD1	NA	TRBJ2-1	TGTGCCAGCAACAGGGGATCCTACAATGAGCAGTTCTTC	CASNRGSYNEQFF
TRBV5-1	NA	NA	TRBJ1-2	TGCGCCAGCAGCTTGGAGACAGGAAACTATGGCTACACCTTC	CASSLETGNYGYTF
TRBV12-3/TRBV12-4	TRBD2	few	TRBJ2-1	TGTGCCAGCACCGAACTAGCGGGGGGGAATGAGCAGTTCTTC	CASTELAGGNEQFF